This TCR beta chain was sequenced in a study of cytomegalovirus exposure and HLA in healthy donors. The study, taken as a whole, reports: According to the study, roughly 160 TCR beta chains were cytomegalovirus-associated.

CDR3 size: 16 residues. Germline CDR1 is SNHLY and CDR2 is FYNNEI. V was pared by 1 base and J by 4 bases, with 14 bases between. A single count supports this clone. Antigen unknown. 13 Jbeta primers and 60 Vbeta primers were used for the PCR. Profiled with immunoSEQ multiplex PCR; TCRdb holds only in-frame clones, not every one. This table has some 160,000 clones, roughly 83% appearing once. This sequence joins TRBV2 and TRBJ1-5; D is perhaps TRBD1 (6 bases). The receptor was isolated from a woman aged 18-29 years in good health and CMV-seronegative. Sequencing was done on a sample of PBMCs. The CDR3 is CASSEVRTAGNQPQHF. The CDR3 nucleotides read TGTGCCAGCAGTGAAGTACGGACAGCCGGTAATCAGCCCCAGCATTTT.